This T cell receptor beta chain emerged from a study of T cell repertoires in cytomegalovirus infection. At the level of the study: Public TCR beta signatures provided an indication of both CMV infection and a matching HLA type. General study points: There were HLA-C-restricted CMV-specific TCR beta clonotypes dominating the ex vivo response.

With respect to this clonotype: Its specificity is not known.

V was pared by 5 bases and J by 1 base, with 14 bases between. Germline lookup yields CDR1 MNHEY and CDR2 SMNVEV (reference sequence). The length of the CDR3 is 15 residues. MiXCR was run by TCRdb on the reads, yielding one entry per CDR3 protein. The table includes roughly 730,000 distinct CDR3 sequences, approximately 33% detected once. The clonotype comes from a human donor in good health (CMV status not recorded). Some clones in this sample may be carry-over from other donors' samples. The chain employs TRBV27 and TRBJ2-5; tentatively, D is TRBD2 (6 bases). The sequences come from cultured PBMCs, collected from culture after CMV antigen stimulation. CDR3 in amino acids: CASSRPGLLQETQYF. The CDR3 bases are TGTGCCAGCAGTCGCCCGGGACTCCTCCAAGAGACCCAGTACTTC.